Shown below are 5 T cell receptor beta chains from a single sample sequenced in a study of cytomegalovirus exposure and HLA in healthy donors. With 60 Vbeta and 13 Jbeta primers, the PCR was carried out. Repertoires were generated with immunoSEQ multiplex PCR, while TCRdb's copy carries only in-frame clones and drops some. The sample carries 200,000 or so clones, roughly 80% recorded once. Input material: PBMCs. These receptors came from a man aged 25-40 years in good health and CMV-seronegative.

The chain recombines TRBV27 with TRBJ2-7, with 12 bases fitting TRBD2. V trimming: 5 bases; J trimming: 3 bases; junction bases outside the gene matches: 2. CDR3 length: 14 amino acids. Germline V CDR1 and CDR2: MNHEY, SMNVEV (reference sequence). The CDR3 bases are TGTGCCAGCAGTGGACTAGCGGGGAGCTACGAGCAGTACTTC. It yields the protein CASSGLAGSYEQYF.

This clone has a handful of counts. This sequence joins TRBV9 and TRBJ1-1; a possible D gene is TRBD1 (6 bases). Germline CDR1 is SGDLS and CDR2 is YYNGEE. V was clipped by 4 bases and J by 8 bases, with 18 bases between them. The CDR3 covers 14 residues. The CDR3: CASSPTGGGNEAFF. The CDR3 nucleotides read TGTGCCAGCAGCCCCACTGGGGGGGGCAACGAAGCTTTCTTT.

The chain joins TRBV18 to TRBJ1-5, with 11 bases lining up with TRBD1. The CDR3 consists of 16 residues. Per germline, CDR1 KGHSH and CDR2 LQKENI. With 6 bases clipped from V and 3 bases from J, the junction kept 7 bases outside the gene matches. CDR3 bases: TGTGCCAGCTCGGATAGGGACAGGGGGGACAATCAGCCCCAGCATTTT. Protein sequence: CASSDRDRGDNQPQHF.

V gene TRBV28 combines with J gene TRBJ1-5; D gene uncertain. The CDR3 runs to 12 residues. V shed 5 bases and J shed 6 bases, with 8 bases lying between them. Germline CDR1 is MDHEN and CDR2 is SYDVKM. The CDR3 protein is CASSTLIQPQHF. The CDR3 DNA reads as TGTGCCAGCAGTACCCTAATTCAGCCCCAGCATTTT. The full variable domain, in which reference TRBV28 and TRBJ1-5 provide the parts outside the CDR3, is DVKVTQSSRYLVKRTGEKVFLECVQDMDHENMFWYRQDPGLGLRLIYFSYDVKMKEKGDIPEGYSVSREKKERFSLILESASTNQTSMYLCASSTLIQPQHFGDGTRLSIL.

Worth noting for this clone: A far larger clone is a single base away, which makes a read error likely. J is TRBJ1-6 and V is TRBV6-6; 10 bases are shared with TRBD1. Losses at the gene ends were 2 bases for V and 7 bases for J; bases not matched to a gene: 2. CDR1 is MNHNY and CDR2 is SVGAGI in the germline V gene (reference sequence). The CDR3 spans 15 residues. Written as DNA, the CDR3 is TGTGCCAGCAGTTACGGGGGACAGGGGAATTCACCCCTCCACTTT. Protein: CASSYGGQGNSPLHF.